This T cell receptor beta chain was sequenced during a study of metastatic and nonmetastatic thyroid tumors. How the authors handled the data: CDR3 differences across clinicopathological groups were used to build a distant-metastasis classifier for papillary thyroid cancer. MiXCR was used by TCRdb to re-call the PCR reads. The V and J calls follow TCRdb's processing rather than the paper's. The sample lists some 41,000 clones; approximately 12% were seen once. V dropped 6 bases and J dropped 4; count of bases not matched to a gene: 7. This CDR3 is 14 amino acids long. Patients were all untreated before their thyroid surgery.

The sequenced sample was blood. The source of this sequence is a female donor with papillary thyroid cancer or a benign thyroid nodule (not recorded which). Some clones in this sample may be carry-over from other donors' samples. This chain joins TRBV12-3 or TRBV12-4 and TRBJ1-1; TRBD1 matches 8 bases. The CDR3 sequence: CASSRQGTATEAFF. The CDR3, as DNA: TGTGCCAGCAGCCGACAGGGGACTGCCACTGAAGCTTTCTTT.